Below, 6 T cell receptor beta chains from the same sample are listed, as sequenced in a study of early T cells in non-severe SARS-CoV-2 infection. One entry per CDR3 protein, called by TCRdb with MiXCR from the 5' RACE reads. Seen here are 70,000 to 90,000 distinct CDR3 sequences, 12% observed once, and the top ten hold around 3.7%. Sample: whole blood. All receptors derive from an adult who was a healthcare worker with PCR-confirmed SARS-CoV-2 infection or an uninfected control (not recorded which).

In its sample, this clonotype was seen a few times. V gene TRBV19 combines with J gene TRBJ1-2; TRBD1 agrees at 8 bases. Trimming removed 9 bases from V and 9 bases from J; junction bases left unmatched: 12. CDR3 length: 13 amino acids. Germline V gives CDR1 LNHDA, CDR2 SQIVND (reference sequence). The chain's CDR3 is CASNEFGQGSYTF. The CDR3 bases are TGTGCCAGCAACGAATTTGGACAGGGCAGCTACACCTTC.

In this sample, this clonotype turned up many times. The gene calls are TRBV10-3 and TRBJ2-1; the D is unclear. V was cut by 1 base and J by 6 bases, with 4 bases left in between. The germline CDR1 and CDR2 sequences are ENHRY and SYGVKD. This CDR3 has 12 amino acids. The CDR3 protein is CAISEWGNEQFF. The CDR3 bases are TGTGCCATCAGTGAGTGGGGCAATGAGCAGTTCTTC.

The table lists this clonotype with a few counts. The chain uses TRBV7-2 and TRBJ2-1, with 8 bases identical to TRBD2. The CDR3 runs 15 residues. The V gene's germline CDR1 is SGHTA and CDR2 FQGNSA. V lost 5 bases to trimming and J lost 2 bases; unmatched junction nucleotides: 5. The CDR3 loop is CASSLTSGPYNEQFF. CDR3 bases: TGTGCCAGCAGCCTCACTAGCGGTCCCTACAATGAGCAGTTCTTC.

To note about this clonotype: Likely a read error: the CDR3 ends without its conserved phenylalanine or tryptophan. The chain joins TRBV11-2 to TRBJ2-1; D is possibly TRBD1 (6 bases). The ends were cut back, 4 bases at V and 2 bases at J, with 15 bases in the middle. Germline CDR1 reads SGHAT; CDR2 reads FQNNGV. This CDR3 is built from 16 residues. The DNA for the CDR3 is TGTGCCAGCAGCTCCGGAACAGGGCTAGCCTACAATGAGCAGTTCTTA. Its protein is CASSSGTGLAYNEQFL.

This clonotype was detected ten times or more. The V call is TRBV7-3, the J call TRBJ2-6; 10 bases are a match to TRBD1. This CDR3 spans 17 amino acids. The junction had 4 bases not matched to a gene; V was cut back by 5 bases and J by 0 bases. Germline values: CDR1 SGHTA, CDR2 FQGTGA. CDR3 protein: CASSRQGAVSGANVLTF. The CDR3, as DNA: TGTGCCAGCAGCCGACAGGGGGCCGTCTCTGGGGCCAACGTCCTGACTTTC. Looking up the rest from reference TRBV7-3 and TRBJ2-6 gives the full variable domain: GAGVSQTPSNKVTEKGKYVELRCDPISGHTALYWYRQSLGQGPEFLIYFQGTGAADDSGLPNDRFFAVRPEGSVSTLKIQRTERGDSAVYLCASSRQGAVSGANVLTFGAGSRLTVL.

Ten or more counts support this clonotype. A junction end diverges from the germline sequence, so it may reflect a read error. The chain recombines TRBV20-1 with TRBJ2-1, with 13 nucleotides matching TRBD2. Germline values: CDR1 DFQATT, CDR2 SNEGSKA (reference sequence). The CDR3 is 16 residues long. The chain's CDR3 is CSPSTSGRESGNEQFF. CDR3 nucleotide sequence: TGCAGTCCTAGCACTAGCGGGAGGGAGAGTGGCAATGAGCAGTTCTTC.